The following is a T cell receptor beta chain sequence with its context. The age range of participants was 18 to 89 years, with residence in some 25 US areas. The sample originates from a study of blood T cell repertoires in COVID-19. Study at large: Whether acute or convalescent, the COVID-19 samples came from the United States, Italy and Spain.

Authors' analysis steps: Reference gene primer amplification gave nucleated cell count estimates. Generated by immunoSEQ multiplex PCR, the TCRdb table keeps only in-frame clones and is missing some. V, J and clone size are taken as reported in that table, and D and trimming were inferred from the DNA itself. The sample contains around 300,000 clones, approximately 90% of which appear only once. Germline-derived CDR1 and CDR2 are MNHEY and SVGEGT. The CDR3 is 16 amino acids. V was clipped by 4 bases and J by 7 bases; unmatched bases: 11. This receptor was obtained from a woman between 18 and 29 years old who had recovered from COVID-19. The chain is built from TRBV6-2 or TRBV6-3 and TRBJ1-5, with TRBD1 matching 9 bases. The sequencing sample was made of PBMCs or T cells enriched from blood (not recorded which). CDR3 protein: CASSSRDRGFGQPQHF. Here the CDR3 DNA reads TGTGCCAGCAGTTCTCGCGACAGGGGGTTTGGGCAGCCCCAGCATTTT.